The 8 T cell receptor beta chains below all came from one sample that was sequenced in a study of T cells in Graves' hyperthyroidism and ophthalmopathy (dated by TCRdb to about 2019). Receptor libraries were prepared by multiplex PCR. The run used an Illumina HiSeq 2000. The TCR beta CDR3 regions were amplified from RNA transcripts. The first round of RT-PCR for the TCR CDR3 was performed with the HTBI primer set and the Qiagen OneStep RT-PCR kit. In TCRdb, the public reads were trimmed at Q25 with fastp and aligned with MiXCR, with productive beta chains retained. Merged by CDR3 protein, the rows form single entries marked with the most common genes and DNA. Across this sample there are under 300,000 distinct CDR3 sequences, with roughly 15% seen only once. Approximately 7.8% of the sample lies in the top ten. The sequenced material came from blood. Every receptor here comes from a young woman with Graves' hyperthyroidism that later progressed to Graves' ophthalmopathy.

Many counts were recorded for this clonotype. CDR3 sequence (DNA): TGTGCCAGCAGCAGACTAGCGGAGAGCACAGATACGCAGTATTTT. It encodes CASSRLAESTDTQYF. The chain has TRBV5-4 and TRBJ2-3; 9 bases align to TRBD2. CDR3 length: 15 residues. V shed 4 bases, J shed 0 bases, and the junction held 3 bases outside the gene matches. The V gene's germline CDR1 is SGHNT and CDR2 YYREEE (reference sequence).

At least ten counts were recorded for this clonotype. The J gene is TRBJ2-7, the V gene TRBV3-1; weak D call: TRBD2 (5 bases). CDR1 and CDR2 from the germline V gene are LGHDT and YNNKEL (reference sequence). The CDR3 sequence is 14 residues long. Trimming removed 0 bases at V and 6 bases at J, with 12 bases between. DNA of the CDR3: TGTGCCAGCAGCCAAGATTGGCGGGCCAGCGAGCAGTACTTC. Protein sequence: CASSQDWRASEQYF.

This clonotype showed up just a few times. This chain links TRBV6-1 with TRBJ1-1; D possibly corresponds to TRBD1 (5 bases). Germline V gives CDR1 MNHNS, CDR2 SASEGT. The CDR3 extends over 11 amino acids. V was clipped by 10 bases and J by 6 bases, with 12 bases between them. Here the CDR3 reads CATLGDSEAFF. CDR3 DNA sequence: TGTGCCACCCTAGGGGATTCTGAAGCTTTCTTT.

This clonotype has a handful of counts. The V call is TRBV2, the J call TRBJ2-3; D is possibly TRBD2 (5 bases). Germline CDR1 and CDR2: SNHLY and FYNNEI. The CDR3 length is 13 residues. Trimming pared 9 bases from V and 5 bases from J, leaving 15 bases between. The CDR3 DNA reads TGTGCCAGTCAAGCGGACCGGCTAGATACGCAGTATTTT. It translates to CASQADRLDTQYF. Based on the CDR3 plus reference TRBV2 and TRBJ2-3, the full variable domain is EPEVTQTPSHQVTQMGQEVILRCVPISNHLYFYWYRQILGQKVEFLVSFYNNEISEKSEIFDDQFSVERPDGSNFTLKIRSTKLEDSAMYFCASQADRLDTQYFGPGTRLTVL.

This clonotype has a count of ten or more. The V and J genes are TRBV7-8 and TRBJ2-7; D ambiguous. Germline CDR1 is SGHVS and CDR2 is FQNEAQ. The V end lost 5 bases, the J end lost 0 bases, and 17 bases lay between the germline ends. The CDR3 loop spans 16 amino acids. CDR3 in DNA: TGTGCCAGCAGCCTAATGGCTACGGGTAGCTCCTACGAGCAGTACTTC. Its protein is CASSLMATGSSYEQYF.

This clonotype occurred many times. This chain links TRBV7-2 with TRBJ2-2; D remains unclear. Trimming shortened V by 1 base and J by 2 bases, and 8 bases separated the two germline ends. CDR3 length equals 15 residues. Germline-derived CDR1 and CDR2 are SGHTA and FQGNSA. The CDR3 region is CASSLVGPNTGELFF. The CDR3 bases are TGTGCCAGCAGCTTAGTCGGTCCTAACACCGGGGAGCTGTTTTTT.

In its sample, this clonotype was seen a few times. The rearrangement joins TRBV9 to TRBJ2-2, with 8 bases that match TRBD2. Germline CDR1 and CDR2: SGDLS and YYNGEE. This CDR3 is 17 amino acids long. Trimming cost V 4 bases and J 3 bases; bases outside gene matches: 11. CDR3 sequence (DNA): TGTGCCAGCAGCACACATCTAGCGGGCGGCGACACCGGGGAGCTGTTTTTT. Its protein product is CASSTHLAGGDTGELFF. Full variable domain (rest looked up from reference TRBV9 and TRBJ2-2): DSGVTQTPKHLITATGQRVTLRCSPRSGDLSVYWYQQSLDQGLQFLIQYYNGEERAKGNILERFSAQQFPDLHSELNLSSLELGDSALYFCASSTHLAGGDTGELFFGEGSRLTVL.

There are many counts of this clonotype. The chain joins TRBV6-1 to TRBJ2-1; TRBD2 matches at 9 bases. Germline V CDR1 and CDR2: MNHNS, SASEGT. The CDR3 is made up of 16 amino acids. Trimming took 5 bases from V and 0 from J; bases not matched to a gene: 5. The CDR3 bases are TGTGCCAGCAGTATTAGCGGGAGAAGCTCCTACAATGAGCAGTTCTTC. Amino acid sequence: CASSISGRSSYNEQFF.